Below, 15 T cell receptor beta chains from the same sample are listed, as sequenced in a study. MiXCR, applied by TCRdb to the RT-PCR reads, yields one record per CDR3 protein. The sample yields about 680,000 distinct CDR3 sequences, about 14% seen once. The source material was memory CD4+ T cells from blood. Receptors were obtained from a female donor in good health, serving as a healthy control.

V usage is TRBV9 and J usage is TRBJ2-1; maybe TRBD1 (6 bases). Trimming cost V 0 bases and J 4 bases, with 11 bases left between them. Germline CDR1 SGDLS, CDR2 YYNGEE. CDR3 length equals 15 residues. CDR3 region: CASSVAGAKYNEQFF. In nucleotides, the CDR3 is TGTGCCAGCAGCGTAGCAGGGGCCAAATACAATGAGCAGTTCTTC.

V and J are TRBV10-1 and TRBJ1-1; D call uncertain. Germline CDR1 and CDR2: WNHNN and SYGVQD (reference sequence). Trimming left V 6 bases short and J 11 bases short, with 7 bases between. This CDR3 is built from 9 residues. The DNA for the CDR3 is TGCGCCAGCAGGCGGCGGGCTTTCTTT. It codes for CASRRRAFF.

This sequence joins TRBV7-9 and TRBJ2-3; the match to TRBD2 covers 7 bases. The CDR3 consists of 15 residues. Unmatched junction bases numbered 5, after V lost 5 bases and J lost 0 bases. CDR1 and CDR2 from the germline V gene are SEHNR and FQNEAQ (reference sequence). CDR3 DNA sequence: TGTGCCAGCAGCAGAATAGCGGGTAGCACAGATACGCAGTATTTT. Residues: CASSRIAGSTDTQYF.

The chain combines TRBV5-1 with TRBJ1-6, with a possible D match to TRBD1 (5 bases). From germline, CDR1 is SGHRS and CDR2 YFSETQ. This CDR3 is built from 19 residues. Trimming stripped 5 bases from V and 3 bases from J, with 24 bases between. The CDR3 DNA follows: TGCGCCAGCAGTCGCCGGGACCCTACCGGGGTGGGCTATAATTCACCCCTCCACTTT. This gives the protein CASSRRDPTGVGYNSPLHF.

The chain links TRBV20-1 to TRBJ2-7; D possibly corresponds to TRBD1 (6 bases). This CDR3 comprises 13 residues. The ends were cut back, 5 bases at V and 3 bases at J, with 14 bases in the middle. Germline V CDR1 and CDR2: DFQATT, SNEGSKA (reference sequence). The CDR3 is CSAEWRGGYEQYF. CDR3 bases: TGCAGTGCTGAGTGGCGAGGGGGCTACGAGCAGTACTTC.

The chain employs TRBV6-6 and TRBJ1-5, with D possibly TRBD1 on 5 matching bases. Germline CDR1 reads MNHNY; CDR2 reads SVGAGI (reference sequence). The CDR3 totals 14 residues. Trimming removed 6 bases at V and 6 bases at J, with 15 bases between. CDR3: CASRDPYGGQPQHF. Here the CDR3 DNA reads TGTGCCAGCAGGGATCCGTACGGGGGTCAGCCCCAGCATTTT.

This sequence joins TRBV6-6 and TRBJ1-5, with 7 bases aligning to TRBD1. After removal of 4 bases from V and 2 bases from J, the junction contained 11 bases not matched to a gene. In germline, CDR1 is MNHNY, CDR2 SVGAGI (reference sequence). The length of the CDR3 is 17 residues. DNA for the CDR3: TGTGCCAGCAGTTTGAGGACAGGCCGGGGAGGCAATCAGCCCCAGCATTTT. This codes for CASSLRTGRGGNQPQHF.

The chain links TRBV4-2 to TRBJ1-4; D not certain. Trimming removed 0 bases at V and 7 bases at J, with 6 bases between. From germline, CDR1 is LGHNA and CDR2 YNFKEQ. The CDR3 covers 13 residues. This CDR3 reads CASSQDWSEKLFF. Here the CDR3 DNA reads TGTGCCAGCAGCCAAGATTGGAGTGAAAAACTGTTTTTT.

In this sample, this clonotype turned up a few times. This rearrangement joins TRBV6-5 to TRBJ1-4; a weak D match, TRBD1 (5 bases). Trimming pared 5 bases from V and 5 bases from J, leaving 15 bases between. The CDR3 spans 15 residues. CDR1 and CDR2 (germline): MNHEY, SVGAGI. Here the CDR3 reads CASSRQLRTNEKLFF. Written as DNA, the CDR3 is TGTGCCAGCAGTAGACAGCTTAGGACGAATGAAAAACTGTTTTTT.

This clonotype was observed a handful of times. The J gene is TRBJ2-1, the V gene TRBV6-4, with 10 bases that match TRBD2. Trimming removed 4 bases from V and 16 bases from J; junction bases left unmatched: 16. CDR3 length equals 15 residues. The germline gives CDR1 MRHNA, CDR2 SNTAGT. CDR3 in DNA: TGTGCCAGCAGTGCCTCCCGAACCTCTAGCGGGAGTCGATTCTTC. Its translation is CASSASRTSSGSRFF.

The sample holds many counts of this clonotype. This chain uses TRBV5-1 with TRBJ1-2, with D unclear. The germline V gene has CDR1 SGHRS and CDR2 YFSETQ. The germline V and J ends were trimmed by 2 bases and 1 base, with 6 bases remaining between them. This CDR3 has 13 residues. This CDR3 is CASSFADNYGYTF. In nucleotides, the CDR3 is TGCGCCAGCAGCTTTGCGGATAACTATGGCTACACCTTC.

This chain uses TRBV5-1 with TRBJ2-1; D remains ambiguous. The germline V gene has CDR1 SGHRS and CDR2 YFSETQ. This CDR3 contains 15 residues. The V end lost 9 bases, the J end lost 5 bases, and 21 bases lay between the germline ends. The CDR3 sequence is CATQLGPERHNEQFF. The DNA for the CDR3 is TGCGCCACCCAGCTTGGCCCGGAGAGACACAATGAGCAGTTCTTC.

This clonotype was recorded many times. This rearrangement joins TRBV4-2 to TRBJ1-2; D is undetermined. CDR1 and CDR2 from the germline V gene are LGHNA and YNFKEQ. CDR3 length: 13 amino acids. V shed 1 base and J shed 8 bases, with 11 bases lying between them. DNA for the CDR3: TGTGCCAGCAGCCAAGGGCTAGGTGAGGGCTACACCTTC. Translated, it gives CASSQGLGEGYTF.

Here the CDR3 reads CASSLQVPPYEQYF. For the CDR3, the DNA is TGTGCCAGCAGTTTACAGGTCCCCCCTTACGAGCAGTACTTC. The V gene is TRBV28, the J gene TRBJ2-7; D unresolved. Trimming pared 2 bases from V and 4 bases from J, leaving 12 bases between. The CDR3 contains 14 residues. Germline CDR1 and CDR2: MDHEN and SYDVKM.

This rearrangement joins TRBV3-1 to TRBJ2-7, with 9 positions matching TRBD1. The J segment lost 6 bases and the V segment lost 3 bases, leaving 6 bases of the junction unmatched. The germline V gene encodes CDR1 LGHDT and CDR2 YNNKEL (reference sequence). The CDR3 has 14 amino acids. CDR3 bases: TGTGCCAGCAGCCACAGACAGGGGGTATCCGAGCAGTACTTC. The encoded protein is CASSHRQGVSEQYF.